This T cell receptor (beta chain) originates from a study of control samples from healthy donors and cancer patients. Produced via immunoSEQ multiplex PCR; TCRdb's table is partial and in-frame only. Of 150,000 or so clones in the sample, 92% were seen once. V lost 3 bases, J lost 9 bases, and 14 bases stayed unmatched. Germline CDR1 reads SGDLS; CDR2 reads YYNGEE. CDR3 length equals 16 residues. Source material: blood. The sequence derives from a woman in her 50s in good health. The chain combines TRBV9 with TRBJ2-3, with 9 bases aligning to TRBD1. In nucleotides, the CDR3 is TGTGCCAGCAGCGAGTCACAGGGGGCGCTGGGTGCCACGCAGTATTTT. Amino acids: CASSESQGALGATQYF.